This TCR beta chain appears in the sequencing data of a study of beta chain features in type 1 diabetes. The study, taken as a whole, reports: All four CD4+ subsets from Type 1 diabetes patients carried moderately but significantly shorter TCRB CDR3s. A cDNA-based sequencing approach could over-represent cells with high TCR expression.

Expressed TCRB transcripts were sequenced after all isolated RNA was converted to cDNA. The assay was immunoSEQ multiplex PCR, and TCRdb's table has in-frame clones only and misses some. The sample contains roughly 340,000 clones, roughly 12% of which appear only once. The V end lost 3 bases, the J end lost 2 bases, and 12 bases lay between the germline ends. CDR1 is MNHEY, CDR2 SMNVEV, per germline (reference sequence). This CDR3 spans 15 amino acids. In its sample, this clone was seen a few times. The antigen is not known. This chain uses TRBV27 with TRBJ2-3; D is ambiguous. This sequence was found in a young woman with type 1 diabetes. The specimen sequenced was naive CD4+ T cells from blood. The CDR3 is CASSFAPSTTDTQYF. The CDR3 nucleotides are TGTGCCAGCAGTTTTGCTCCATCTACCACAGATACGCAGTATTTT.